This T cell receptor beta chain was sequenced for a study of human T cells and chemical hapten exposure. Documented time point: healthy volunteer bleed at 2 weeks. It was unfractionated whole blood from which total RNA was extracted. This clonotype was detected ten times or more. Its antigen is not known. Study-wide results and limits: Following DPC sensitization, TCRs present above 1 in 1000 frequency showed no change.

Methods used by the authors: Counting gave a median of approximately 97,000 TCRs per sample, with values ranging from roughly 20,000 to 750,000. TCRdb ran MiXCR on the RACE reads and lists one entry per CDR3 protein. What appears here as the V and J calls and clone size reflects TCRdb's work, not the paper's. The table lists more than 70,000 distinct CDR3 sequences, about 8.8% of them singletons. Trimming removed 8 bases at V and 1 base at J, with 12 bases between. CDR3 length equals 14 residues. Germline values: CDR1 MDHEN, CDR2 SYDVKM. Sequencing was carried out using whole blood. This clonotype was obtained from a female donor in good health. Some clones in this sample may be carry-over from other donors' samples. The rearrangement joins TRBV28 to TRBJ2-4; D possibly corresponds to TRBD1 (5 bases). The CDR3 region is CASRAQDAKNIQYF. CDR3 nucleotides: TGTGCCAGCCGCGCACAGGACGCCAAAAACATTCAGTACTTC.